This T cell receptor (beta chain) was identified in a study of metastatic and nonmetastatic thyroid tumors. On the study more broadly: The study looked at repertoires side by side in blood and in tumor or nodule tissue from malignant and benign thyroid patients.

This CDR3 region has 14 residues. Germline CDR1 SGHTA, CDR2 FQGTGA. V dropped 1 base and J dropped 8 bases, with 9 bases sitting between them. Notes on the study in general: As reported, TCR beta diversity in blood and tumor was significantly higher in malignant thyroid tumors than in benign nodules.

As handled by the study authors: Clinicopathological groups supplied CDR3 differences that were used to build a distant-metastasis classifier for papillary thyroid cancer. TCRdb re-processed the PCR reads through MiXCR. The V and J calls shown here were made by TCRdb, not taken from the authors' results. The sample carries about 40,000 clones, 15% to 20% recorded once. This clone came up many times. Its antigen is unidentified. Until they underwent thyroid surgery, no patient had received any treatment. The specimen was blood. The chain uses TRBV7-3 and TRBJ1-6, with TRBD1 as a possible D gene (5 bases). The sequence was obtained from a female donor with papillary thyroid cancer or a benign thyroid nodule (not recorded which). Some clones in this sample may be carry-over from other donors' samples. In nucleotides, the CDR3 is TGTGCCAGCAGCTTAATGGCAGGGTATTCACCCCTCCACTTT. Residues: CASSLMAGYSPLHF.